This entry is about one TCR beta chain. No cognate antigen has been identified for it. Nothing much larger sits one base from this clone, and base qualities are not available. The sample belongs to a study of blood T cell repertoires in COVID-19 (dated by TCRdb to 2018 to 2020). Regarding the study in general: The collaborator samples originated in the United States, Italy and Spain and spanned the acute and convalescent phases of COVID-19. The material from the prospective study consisted of cDNA or gDNA derived from T cells, B-cell-depleted T cells, or PBMCs. The samples were drawn from the first 160 participants of the ongoing ImmuneRACE study and from more than 1,000 subjects provided by 6 global collaborators. Where HLA class I and class II types were available, the types were taken from metadata supplied by the sample provider, not from assay-based typing. A freely available public database, intended as a resource for researchers studying the immune response to SARS-CoV-2, is where the repertoires were released. Subjects who had been exposed to COVID-19, were actively infected with it, or had recovered from it provided the deeply sampled blood TCRbeta repertoires that made up the dataset. Nearly every sample came with metadata listing a de-identified subject ID, COVID-19 status, age in years and sex.

The V end loses 0 bases and the J end loses 2 bases, and a stretch of 9 bases separates them. CDR1 SGHDT and CDR2 YYEEEE were looked up in the germline V gene. The CDR3 spans 15 residues, from the cysteine through the phenylalanine. Only CDR3 DNA is held: 45 bases, read in frame from base 1. Each collaborating institution followed its own protocols to collect whole blood in K2EDTA tubes. For TCRbeta analysis, collaborators shipped samples as frozen whole blood, isolated PBMCs, or DNA extracted from either of those sample types. Broader findings and caveats from the paper: Clinical and demographic metadata were provided uncurated, with the amount varying by source and participant.

TCRbeta CDR3 regions were amplified from genomic DNA using the immunoSEQ Assay, a bias-controlled multiplex PCR. As for how the authors treated the data: Nucleated cell counts per sample were estimated from amplification of reference gene primers within the assay. To quantify the absolute abundance of each unique TCRbeta CDR3 rearrangement, sequence reads were collapsed and filtered. For each sample, productive Simpson clonality was calculated as the square root of Simpson's diversity index over productive rearrangements. TCRdb mirrors the immuneACCESS table, restricted to in-frame sequences. Some clones are absent from its copies; in checked studies, under half trace to an unresolved V gene, and the reason for the others is unknown. V and J calls and clone size are given by that table; D and trimming were obtained from the DNA. This sample comprises roughly 100,000 clones, more than 75% of them detected only once. The ten largest clones add up to approximately 4.8% of the sample.

Material for sequencing was peripheral blood. The chain joins TRBV5-6 to TRBJ1-3; a confident D gene designation cannot be given. The clonotype was recovered from a woman older than 75 with active COVID-19. The CDR3 has the sequence CASSLGVTTGNTIYF. At the DNA level, the sequence is TGTGCCAGCAGCTTGGGTGTGACAACTGGAAACACCATATATTTT. The entire variable domain, with the stretches around the CDR3 drawn from the reference TRBV5-6 and TRBJ1-3 proteins, is DAGVTQSPTHLIKTRGQQVTLRCSPKSGHDTVSWYQQALGQGPQFIFQYYEEEERQRGNFPDRFSGHQFPNYSSELNVNALLLGDSALYLCASSLGVTTGNTIYFGEGSWLTVV.